The present T cell receptor beta chain was sequenced within a study of CD8 T cells in ankylosing spondylitis. This clonotype was observed at least ten times. No antigen is known for it. Broader study findings: A TCR beta motif made of fewer than ten highly homologous variants seemed typical of ankylosing spondylitis blood.

The CDR3 consists of 15 residues. V shed 1 base and J shed 7 bases, with 14 bases lying between them. Germline V gene data show CDR1 as MGHDK and CDR2 as SYGVNS. TCRdb ran MiXCR on the 5' RACE reads and lists one entry per CDR3 protein. The table lists a few hundred thousand distinct CDR3 sequences, 10% to 13% of them singletons. The V gene is TRBV25-1, the J gene TRBJ2-4; D remains ambiguous. The sample comprised blood, either unsorted or a sorted T cell fraction (not recorded which). The TCR comes from a male donor with ankylosing spondylitis or in good health (not recorded which). In nucleotides, the CDR3 is TGTGCCAGCAGTGAATTTGGGGATTGGGCGAACATTCAGTACTTC. It encodes CASSEFGDWANIQYF.